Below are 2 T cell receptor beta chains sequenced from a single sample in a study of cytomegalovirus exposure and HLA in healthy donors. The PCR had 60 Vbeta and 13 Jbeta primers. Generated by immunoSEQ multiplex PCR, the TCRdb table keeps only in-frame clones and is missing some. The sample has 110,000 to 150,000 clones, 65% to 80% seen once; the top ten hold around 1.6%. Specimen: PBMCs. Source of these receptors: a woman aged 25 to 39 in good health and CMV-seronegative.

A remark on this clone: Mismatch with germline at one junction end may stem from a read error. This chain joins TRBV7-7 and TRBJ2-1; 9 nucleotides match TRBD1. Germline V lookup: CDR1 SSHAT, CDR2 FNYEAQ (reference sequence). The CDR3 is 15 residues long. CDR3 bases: TGTGCTAGCAGCCCGCCCGGGACAGGGTACAATGAGCAGTTCTTC. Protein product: CASSPPGTGYNEQFF.

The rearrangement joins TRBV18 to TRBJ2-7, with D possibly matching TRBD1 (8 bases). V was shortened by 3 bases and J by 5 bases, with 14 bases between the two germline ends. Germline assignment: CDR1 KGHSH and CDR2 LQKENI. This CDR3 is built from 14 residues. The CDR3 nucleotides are TGTGCCAGCTCACCGGACAGGGAGGGACACGAGCAGTACTTC. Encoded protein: CASSPDREGHEQYF.